This record looks at one TCR beta chain sequence and its context. Its antigen remains undetermined. Base qualities are not recorded, but no much larger clone differs from it by a single base. This entry belongs to a study of blood T cell repertoires in COVID-19 (dated by TCRdb to about 2020). Broadly, across the study: Samples covering the acute and convalescent phases of COVID-19 were provided by collaborators in the United States, Italy and Spain. Where HLA class I and class II types were available, the types were taken from metadata supplied by the sample provider, not from assay-based typing. The repertoires were released in a freely available public database meant as a resource for research on the immune response to SARS-CoV-2. The prospective study material was composed of cDNA or gDNA derived from T cells, B-cell-depleted T cells, or PBMCs. The dataset comprised deeply sampled blood TCRbeta repertoires from subjects exposed to, actively infected with, or recovered from COVID-19. A de-identified subject ID, COVID-19 status, age in years and sex were almost always included in the sample metadata. Samples came from the ongoing ImmuneRACE study (first 160 participants) plus 1,254 subjects from 6 global collaborators.

The immunoSEQ Assay, a bias-controlled multiplex PCR, was used to amplify TCRbeta CDR3 regions from genomic DNA. As for the original processing: Nucleated cell counts per sample were estimated from amplification of reference gene primers within the assay. To quantify the absolute abundance of each unique TCRbeta CDR3 rearrangement, sequence reads were collapsed and filtered. For each sample, productive Simpson clonality was calculated as the square root of Simpson's diversity index across productive rearrangements. TCRdb limited this immuneACCESS table to in-frame rearrangements with V and J called. A share of clones is missing; checked studies link under half to unresolved V genes, and the rest is unexplained. The DNA was the basis for D and trimming; V, J and clone size are from that table. The sample yields around 70,000 clones; 65% to 85% were counted once. The biggest ten clones account for roughly 9.8% of the sample.

The collaborating institutions used their own protocols to collect whole blood in K2EDTA tubes. Collaborator samples were shipped for TCRbeta analysis as frozen whole blood, isolated PBMCs, or DNA extracted from either sample type. Study-wide conclusions, independent of this receptor: Clinical and demographic metadata were provided uncurated, with the amount varying by source and participant.

Sample: peripheral blood. This receptor was obtained from a woman aged 50 to 65 with acute or convalescent COVID-19.

The bases are TGTGCCAGTAGCCAGACAGGGGGGTACGCTGAAGCTTTCTTT. Its protein is CASSQTGGYAEAFF. The chain was built from TRBV19 and TRBJ1-1, with 9 central nucleotides matching TRBD1. Taken from the germline V gene (reference sequence), the CDR1 and CDR2 loops are LNHDA and SQIVND. For this chain, trimming is 6 bases at the V end and 6 bases at the J end, and the number of junction bases without a gene match is 8. From the cysteine up to the phenylalanine, the CDR3 has a length of 14 residues. Only CDR3 DNA is held: 42 bases, read in frame from base 1.